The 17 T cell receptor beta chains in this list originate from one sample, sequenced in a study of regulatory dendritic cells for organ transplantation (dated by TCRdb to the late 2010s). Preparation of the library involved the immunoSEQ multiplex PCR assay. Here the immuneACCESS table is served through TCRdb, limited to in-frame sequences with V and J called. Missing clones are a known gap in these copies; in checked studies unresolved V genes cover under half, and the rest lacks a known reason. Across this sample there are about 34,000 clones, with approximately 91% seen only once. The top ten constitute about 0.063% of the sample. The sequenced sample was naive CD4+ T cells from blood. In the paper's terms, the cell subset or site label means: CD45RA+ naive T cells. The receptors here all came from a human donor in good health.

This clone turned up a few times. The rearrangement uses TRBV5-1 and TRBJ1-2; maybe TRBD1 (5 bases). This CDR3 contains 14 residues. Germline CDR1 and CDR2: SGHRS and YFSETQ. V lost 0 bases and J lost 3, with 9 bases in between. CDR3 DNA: TGCGCCAGCAGCTTGGAAGGGGCGGACTATGGCTACACCTTC. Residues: CASSLEGADYGYTF.

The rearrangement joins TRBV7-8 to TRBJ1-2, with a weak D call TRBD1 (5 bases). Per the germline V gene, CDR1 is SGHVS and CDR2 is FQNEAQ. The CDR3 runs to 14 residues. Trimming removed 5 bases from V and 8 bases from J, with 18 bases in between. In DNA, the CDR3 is TGTGCCAGCAGCCATCCCGGGAGGGACCGAGGCTACACCTTC. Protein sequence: CASSHPGRDRGYTF.

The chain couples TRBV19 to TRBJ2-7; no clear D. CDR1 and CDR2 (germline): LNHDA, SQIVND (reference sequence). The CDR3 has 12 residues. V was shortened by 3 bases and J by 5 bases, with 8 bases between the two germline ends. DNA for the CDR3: TGTGCCAGTAGTATCCCCGACCACGAGCAGTACTTC. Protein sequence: CASSIPDHEQYF.

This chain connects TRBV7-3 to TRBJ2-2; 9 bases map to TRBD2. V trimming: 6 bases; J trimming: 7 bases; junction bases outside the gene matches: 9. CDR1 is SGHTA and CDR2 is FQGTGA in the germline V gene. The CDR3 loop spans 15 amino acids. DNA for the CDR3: TGTGCCAGCAGATCCGCTAGCGGGGTCAGCGGGGAGCTGTTTTTT. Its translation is CASRSASGVSGELFF. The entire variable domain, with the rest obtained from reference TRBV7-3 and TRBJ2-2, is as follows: GAGVSQTPSNKVTEKGKYVELRCDPISGHTALYWYRQSLGQGPEFLIYFQGTGAADDSGLPNDRFFAVRPEGSVSTLKIQRTERGDSAVYLCASRSASGVSGELFFGEGSRLTVL.

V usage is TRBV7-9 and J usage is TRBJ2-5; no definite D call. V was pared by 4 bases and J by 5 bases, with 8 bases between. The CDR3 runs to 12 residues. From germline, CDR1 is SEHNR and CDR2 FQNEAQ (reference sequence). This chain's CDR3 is CASSYNVETQYF. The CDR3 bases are TGTGCCAGCAGCTATAATGTGGAGACCCAGTACTTC.

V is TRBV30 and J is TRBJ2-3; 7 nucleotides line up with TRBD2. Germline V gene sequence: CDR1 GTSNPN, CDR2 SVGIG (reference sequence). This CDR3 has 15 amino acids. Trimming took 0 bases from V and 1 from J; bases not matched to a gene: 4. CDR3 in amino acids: CAWSVRAGGTDTQYF. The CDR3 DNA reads TGTGCCTGGAGTGTAAGGGCGGGGGGCACAGATACGCAGTATTTT.

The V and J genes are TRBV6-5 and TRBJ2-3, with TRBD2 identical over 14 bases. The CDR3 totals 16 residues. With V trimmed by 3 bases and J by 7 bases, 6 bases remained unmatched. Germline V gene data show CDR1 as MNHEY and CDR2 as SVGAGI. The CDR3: CASSYFGTSGGNTQYF. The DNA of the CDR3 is TGTGCCAGCAGTTATTTCGGGACTAGCGGGGGCAATACGCAGTATTTT.

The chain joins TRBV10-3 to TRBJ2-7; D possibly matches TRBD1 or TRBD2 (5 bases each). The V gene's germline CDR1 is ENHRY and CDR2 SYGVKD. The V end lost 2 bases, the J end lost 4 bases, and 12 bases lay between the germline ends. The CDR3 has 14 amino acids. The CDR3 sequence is CAISEGGGKYEQYF. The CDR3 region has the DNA TGTGCCATCAGTGAGGGTGGGGGAAAGTACGAGCAGTACTTC.

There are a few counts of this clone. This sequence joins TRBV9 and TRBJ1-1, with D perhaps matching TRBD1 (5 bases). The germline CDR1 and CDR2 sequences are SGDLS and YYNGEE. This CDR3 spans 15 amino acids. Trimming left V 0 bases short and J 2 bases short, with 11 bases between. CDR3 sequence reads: CASSVVAGPNTEAFF. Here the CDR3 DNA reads TGTGCCAGCAGCGTAGTGGCAGGGCCTAACACTGAAGCTTTCTTT.

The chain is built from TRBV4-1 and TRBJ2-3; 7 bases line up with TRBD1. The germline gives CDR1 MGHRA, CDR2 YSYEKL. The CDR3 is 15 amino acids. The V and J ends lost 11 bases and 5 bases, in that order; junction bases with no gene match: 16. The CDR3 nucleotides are TGCGCCGCGCGATCGCCGGGACAGAGGGAAGATACGCAGTATTTT. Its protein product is CAARSPGQREDTQYF.

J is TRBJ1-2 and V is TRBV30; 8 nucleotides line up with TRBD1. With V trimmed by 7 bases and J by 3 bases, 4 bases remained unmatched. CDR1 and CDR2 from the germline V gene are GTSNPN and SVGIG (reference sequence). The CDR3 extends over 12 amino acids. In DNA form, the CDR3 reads TGTGCCTTAGGACAGGGCGACTATGGCTACACCTTC. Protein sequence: CALGQGDYGYTF.

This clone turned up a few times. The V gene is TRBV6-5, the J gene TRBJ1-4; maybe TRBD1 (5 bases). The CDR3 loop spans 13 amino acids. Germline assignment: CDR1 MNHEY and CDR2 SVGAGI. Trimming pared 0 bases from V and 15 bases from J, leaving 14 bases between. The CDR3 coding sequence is TGTGCCAGCAGTTACTCGCGGGGGACGGTGATGTTTTTT. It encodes CASSYSRGTVMFF.

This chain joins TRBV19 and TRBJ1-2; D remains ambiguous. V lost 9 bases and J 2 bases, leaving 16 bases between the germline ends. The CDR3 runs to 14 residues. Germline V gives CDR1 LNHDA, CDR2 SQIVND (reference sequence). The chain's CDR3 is CASSPLDGNYGYTF. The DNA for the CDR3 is TGTGCCAGCAGTCCACTGGACGGAAACTATGGCTACACCTTC.

The CDR3 nucleotides read TGTGCCAGCAGTCAAACAGGGTTGCACTACACCTTC. Its protein is CASSQTGLHYTF. The gene calls are TRBV27 and TRBJ1-2, with D tentatively TRBD1 (6 bases). The CDR3 extends over 12 amino acids. Per the germline V gene, CDR1 is MNHEY and CDR2 is SMNVEV (reference sequence). Trimming pared 5 bases from V and 10 bases from J, leaving 14 bases between.

The CDR3 bases are TGTGCCAGCAGCAAGGAGGGGGTTCTCTTATATTTT. This translates into CASSKEGVLLYF. This chain links TRBV6-5 with TRBJ1-3, with D perhaps TRBD1 (6 bases). Germline V gene lookup returns CDR1 MNHEY and CDR2 SVGAGI. The CDR3 has 12 residues. V dropped 6 bases and J dropped 14 bases, with 17 bases sitting between them.

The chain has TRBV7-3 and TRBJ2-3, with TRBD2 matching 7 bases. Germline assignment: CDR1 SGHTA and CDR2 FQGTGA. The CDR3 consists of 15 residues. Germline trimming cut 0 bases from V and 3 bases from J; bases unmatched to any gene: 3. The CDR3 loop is CASSLTGTTTDTQYF. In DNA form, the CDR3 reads TGTGCCAGCAGCTTAACGGGGACTACTACAGATACGCAGTATTTT.

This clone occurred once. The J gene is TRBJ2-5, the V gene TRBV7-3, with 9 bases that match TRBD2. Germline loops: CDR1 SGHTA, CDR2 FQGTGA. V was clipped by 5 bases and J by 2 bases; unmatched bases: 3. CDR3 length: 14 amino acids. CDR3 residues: CASSPSGGQETQYF. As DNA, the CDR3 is TGTGCCAGCAGCCCAAGCGGGGGGCAAGAGACCCAGTACTTC. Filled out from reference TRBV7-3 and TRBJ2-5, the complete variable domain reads GAGVSQTPSNKVTEKGKYVELRCDPISGHTALYWYRQSLGQGPEFLIYFQGTGAADDSGLPNDRFFAVRPEGSVSTLKIQRTERGDSAVYLCASSPSGGQETQYFGPGTRLLVL.